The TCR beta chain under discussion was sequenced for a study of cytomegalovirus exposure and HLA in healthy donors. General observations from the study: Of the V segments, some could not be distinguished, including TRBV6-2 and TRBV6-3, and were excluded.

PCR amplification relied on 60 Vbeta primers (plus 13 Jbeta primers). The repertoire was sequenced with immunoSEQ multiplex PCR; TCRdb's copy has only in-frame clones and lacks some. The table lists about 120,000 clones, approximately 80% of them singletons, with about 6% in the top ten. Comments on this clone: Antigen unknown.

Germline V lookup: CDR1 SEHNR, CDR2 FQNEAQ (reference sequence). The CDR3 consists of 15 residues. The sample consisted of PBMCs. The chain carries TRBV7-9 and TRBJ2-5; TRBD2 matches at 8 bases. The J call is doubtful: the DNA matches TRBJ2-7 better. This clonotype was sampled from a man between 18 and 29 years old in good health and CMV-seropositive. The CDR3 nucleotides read TGTGCCAGCAGCTCCACTAGCGGCCCTTCCTACGAGCAGTACTTC. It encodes CASSSTSGPSYEQYF.